This T cell receptor (beta chain) was retrieved from a study of CD8 T cells in ankylosing spondylitis. The study's findings and limits: Significant enrichment of disease-linked clones was reportedly seen in matched ankylosing spondylitis synovial fluid. Both synovial fluid and blood in reactive arthritis had previously been reported to carry some motif variants. Within peripheral blood, clones linked to disease were CD8+ and relatively rare. One TCR beta motif, made up of about 8 highly homologous variants, appeared characteristic of ankylosing spondylitis blood.

The CDR3 is 14 amino acids. Germline V gene data show CDR1 as SGHDN and CDR2 as FVKESK. V was pared by 4 bases and J by 7 bases, with 13 bases between. A quantitative 5'-RACE method, one with molecular barcodes, was used to make TCR beta libraries. In TCRdb, the 5' RACE reads were re-called with MiXCR into one record per CDR3 protein. Found here are 450,000 or so distinct CDR3 sequences, roughly 26% of them singletons; the top ten hold roughly 0.9%. Comment on this clonotype: Its target is unknown.

The receptor was derived from a male donor with ankylosing spondylitis. The specimen was blood, either unsorted or a sorted T cell fraction (not recorded which). V is TRBV14 and J is TRBJ2-2; the D gene is possibly TRBD2 (5 bases). The CDR3 sequence is CASSLKVEVGELFF. The CDR3 bases are TGTGCCAGCAGCCTCAAGGTGGAGGTCGGGGAGCTGTTTTTT.